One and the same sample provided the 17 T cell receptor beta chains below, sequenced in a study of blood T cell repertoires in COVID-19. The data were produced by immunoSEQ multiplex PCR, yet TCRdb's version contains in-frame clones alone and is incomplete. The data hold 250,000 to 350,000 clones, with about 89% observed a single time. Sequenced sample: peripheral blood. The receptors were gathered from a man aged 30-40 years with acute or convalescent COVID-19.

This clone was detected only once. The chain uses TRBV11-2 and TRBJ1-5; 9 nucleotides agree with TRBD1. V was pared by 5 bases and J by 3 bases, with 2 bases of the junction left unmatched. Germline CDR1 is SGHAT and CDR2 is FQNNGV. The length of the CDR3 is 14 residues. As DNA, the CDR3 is TGTGCCAGCAGCCGGGACAGGGTCAATCAGCCCCAGCATTTT. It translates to CASSRDRVNQPQHF.

CDR3 residues: CASSKARGTSGTHEQYF. CDR3 DNA sequence: TGTGCCAGCAGCAAAGCGCGCGGAACTAGCGGGACTCACGAGCAGTACTTC. The J gene is TRBJ2-7, the V gene TRBV21-1; TRBD2, as called in the table, went unchecked against the DNA. TRBV21-1 is annotated as a pseudogene. The CDR3 is 17 residues long.

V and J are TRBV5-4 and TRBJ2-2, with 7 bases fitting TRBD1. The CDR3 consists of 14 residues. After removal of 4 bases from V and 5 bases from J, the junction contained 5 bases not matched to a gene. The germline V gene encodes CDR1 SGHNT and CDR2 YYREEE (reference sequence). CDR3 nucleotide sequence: TGTGCCAGCAGCGGGACAGACCTTACCGGGGAGCTGTTTTTT. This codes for CASSGTDLTGELFF. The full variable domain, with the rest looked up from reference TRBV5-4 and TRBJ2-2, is ETGVTQSPTHLIKTRGQQVTLRCSSQSGHNTVSWYQQALGQGPQFIFQYYREEENGRGNFPPRFSGLQFPNYSSELNVNALELDDSALYLCASSGTDLTGELFFGEGSRLTVL.

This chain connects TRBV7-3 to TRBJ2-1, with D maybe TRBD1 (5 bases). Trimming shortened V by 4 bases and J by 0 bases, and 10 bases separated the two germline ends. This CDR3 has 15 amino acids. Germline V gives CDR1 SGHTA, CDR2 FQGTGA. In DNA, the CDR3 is TGTGCCAGCAGCTGGGGCAGGACCTCCTACAATGAGCAGTTCTTC. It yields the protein CASSWGRTSYNEQFF.

The CDR3, as DNA: TGTGCCAGCAGCCACGGGACAGGGCACCCCGGGGAGCTGTTTTTT. It encodes CASSHGTGHPGELFF. The rearrangement links TRBV6-5 to TRBJ2-2, with TRBD1 identical over 9 bases. Germline trimming cut 6 bases from V and 6 bases from J; bases unmatched to any gene: 8. The CDR3 has 15 amino acids. The V gene's germline CDR1 is MNHEY and CDR2 SVGAGI.

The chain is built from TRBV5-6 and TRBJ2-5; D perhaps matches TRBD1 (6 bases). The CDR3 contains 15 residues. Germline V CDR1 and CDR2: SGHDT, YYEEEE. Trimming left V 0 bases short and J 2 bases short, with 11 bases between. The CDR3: CASSLVTGRQETQYF. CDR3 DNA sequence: TGTGCCAGCAGCTTGGTGACAGGTCGGCAAGAGACCCAGTACTTC.

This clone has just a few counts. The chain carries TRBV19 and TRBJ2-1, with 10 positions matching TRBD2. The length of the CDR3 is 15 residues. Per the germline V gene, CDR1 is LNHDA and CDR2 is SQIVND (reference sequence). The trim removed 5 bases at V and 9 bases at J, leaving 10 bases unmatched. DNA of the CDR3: TGTGCCAGTAGTCTCGCTAGCGGGGGCCTCGGTGAGCAGTTCTTC. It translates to CASSLASGGLGEQFF.

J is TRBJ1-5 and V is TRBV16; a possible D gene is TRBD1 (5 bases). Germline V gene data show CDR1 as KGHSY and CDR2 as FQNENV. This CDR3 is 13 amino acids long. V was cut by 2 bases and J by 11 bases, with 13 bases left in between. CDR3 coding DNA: TGTGCCAGCAGCCAACCCTTGGGGGGTGCCCAGCATTTT. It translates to CASSQPLGGAQHF.

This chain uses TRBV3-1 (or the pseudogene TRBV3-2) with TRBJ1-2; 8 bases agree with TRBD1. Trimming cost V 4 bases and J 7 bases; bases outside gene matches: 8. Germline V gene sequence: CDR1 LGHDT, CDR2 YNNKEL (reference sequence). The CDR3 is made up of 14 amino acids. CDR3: CASSLRTGLGGYTF. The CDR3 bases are TGTGCCAGCAGCCTCAGGACAGGGTTGGGTGGCTACACCTTC.

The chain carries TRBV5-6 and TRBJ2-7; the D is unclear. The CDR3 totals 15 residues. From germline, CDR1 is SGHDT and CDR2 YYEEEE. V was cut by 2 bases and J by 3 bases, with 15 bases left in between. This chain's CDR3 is CASSFERSIDYEQYF. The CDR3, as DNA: TGTGCCAGCAGCTTTGAGCGAAGTATAGACTACGAGCAGTACTTC.

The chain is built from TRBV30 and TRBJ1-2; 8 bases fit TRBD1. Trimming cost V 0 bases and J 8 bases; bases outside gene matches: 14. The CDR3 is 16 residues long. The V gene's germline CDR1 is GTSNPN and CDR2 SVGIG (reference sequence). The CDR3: CAWSVRGLRGPGGYTF. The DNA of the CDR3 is TGTGCCTGGAGTGTTAGGGGACTCAGGGGGCCGGGCGGCTACACCTTC.

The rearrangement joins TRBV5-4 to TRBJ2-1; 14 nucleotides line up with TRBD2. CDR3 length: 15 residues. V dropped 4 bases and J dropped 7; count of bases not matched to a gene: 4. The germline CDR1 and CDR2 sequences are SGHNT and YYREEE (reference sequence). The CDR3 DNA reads TGTGCCAGCAGCCGGGGACTAGCGGGAGAGAATGAGCAGTTCTTC. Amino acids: CASSRGLAGENEQFF.

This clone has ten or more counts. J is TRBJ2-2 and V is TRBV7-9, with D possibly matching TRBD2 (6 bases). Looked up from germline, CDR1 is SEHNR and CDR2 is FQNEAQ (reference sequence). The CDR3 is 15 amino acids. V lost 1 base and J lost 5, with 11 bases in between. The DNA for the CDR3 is TGTGCCAGCAGCTTAGGCCTAGCGTCTACCGGGGAGCTGTTTTTT. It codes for CASSLGLASTGELFF.

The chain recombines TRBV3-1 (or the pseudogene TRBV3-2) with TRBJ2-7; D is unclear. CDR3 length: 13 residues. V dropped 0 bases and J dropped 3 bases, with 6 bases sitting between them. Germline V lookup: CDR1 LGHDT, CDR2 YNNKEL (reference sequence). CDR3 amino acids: CASSQDTRYEQYF. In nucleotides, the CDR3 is TGTGCCAGCAGCCAAGATACGCGCTACGAGCAGTACTTC.

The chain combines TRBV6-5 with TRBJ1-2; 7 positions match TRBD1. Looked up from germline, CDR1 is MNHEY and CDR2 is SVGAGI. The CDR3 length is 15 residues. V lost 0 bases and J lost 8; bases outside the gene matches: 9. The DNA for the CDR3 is TGTGCCAGCAGTTACTCGAGGGGGCAAATTGGGGGCTACACCTTC. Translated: CASSYSRGQIGGYTF.

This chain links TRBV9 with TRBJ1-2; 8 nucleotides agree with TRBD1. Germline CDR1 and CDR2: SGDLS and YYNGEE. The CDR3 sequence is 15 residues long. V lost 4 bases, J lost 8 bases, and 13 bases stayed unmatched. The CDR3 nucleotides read TGTGCCAGCAGCCCAACCGGGACAGGATTCCAGGGCTACACCTTC. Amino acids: CASSPTGTGFQGYTF. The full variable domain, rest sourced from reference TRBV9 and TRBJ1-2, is DSGVTQTPKHLITATGQRVTLRCSPRSGDLSVYWYQQSLDQGLQFLIQYYNGEERAKGNILERFSAQQFPDLHSELNLSSLELGDSALYFCASSPTGTGFQGYTFGSGTRLTVV.

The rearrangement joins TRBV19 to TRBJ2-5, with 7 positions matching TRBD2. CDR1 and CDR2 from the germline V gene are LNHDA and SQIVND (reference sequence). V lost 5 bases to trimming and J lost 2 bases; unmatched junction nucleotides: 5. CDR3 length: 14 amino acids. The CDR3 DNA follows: TGTGCCAGTAGTGGGGGGGGTTTACAAGAGACCCAGTACTTC. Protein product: CASSGGGLQETQYF.